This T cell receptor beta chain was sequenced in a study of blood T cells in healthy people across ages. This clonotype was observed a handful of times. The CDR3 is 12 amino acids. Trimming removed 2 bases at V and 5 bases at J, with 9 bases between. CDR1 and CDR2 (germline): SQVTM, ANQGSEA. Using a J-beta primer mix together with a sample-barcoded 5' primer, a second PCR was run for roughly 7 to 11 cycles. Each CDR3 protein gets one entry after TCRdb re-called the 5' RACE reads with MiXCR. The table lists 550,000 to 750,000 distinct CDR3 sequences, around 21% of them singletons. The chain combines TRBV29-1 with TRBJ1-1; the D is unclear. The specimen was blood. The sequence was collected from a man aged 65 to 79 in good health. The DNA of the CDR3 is TGCAGCGTTGAACCCAAAGAAACTGAAGCTTTCTTT. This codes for CSVEPKETEAFF.